This T cell receptor beta chain came from a study of long-term antiretroviral therapy in people with HIV. Overall study results and limits: Whichever time point was examined, clones expanded before ART dominated the repertoire. Whereas controls had wider CDR3 length ranges, HIV repertoires had narrower ones.

Turning to this clone: Its matching antigen is unknown.

Survey-level immunoSEQ v3.0 assays were run. Profiled with immunoSEQ multiplex PCR; TCRdb holds only in-frame clones, not every one. This sample carries 25,000 to 35,000 clones, 90% to 95% of them seen once, and the ten largest clones take less than 3%. Trimming took 3 bases from V and 0 from J, leaving 9 bases between them. The CDR3 spans 14 residues. The germline V gene encodes CDR1 LNHDA and CDR2 SQIVND (reference sequence). This receptor was identified in a man in his fifties or sixties with HIV. The chain carries TRBV19 and TRBJ2-7, with D possibly TRBD1 on 5 matching bases. Sequenced here: unsorted PBMCs, sampled approximately 7.4 years after starting antiretroviral therapy. CDR3 sequence: CASSIARDSYEQYF. The CDR3, as DNA: TGTGCCAGTAGTATTGCCAGGGACTCCTACGAGCAGTACTTC.